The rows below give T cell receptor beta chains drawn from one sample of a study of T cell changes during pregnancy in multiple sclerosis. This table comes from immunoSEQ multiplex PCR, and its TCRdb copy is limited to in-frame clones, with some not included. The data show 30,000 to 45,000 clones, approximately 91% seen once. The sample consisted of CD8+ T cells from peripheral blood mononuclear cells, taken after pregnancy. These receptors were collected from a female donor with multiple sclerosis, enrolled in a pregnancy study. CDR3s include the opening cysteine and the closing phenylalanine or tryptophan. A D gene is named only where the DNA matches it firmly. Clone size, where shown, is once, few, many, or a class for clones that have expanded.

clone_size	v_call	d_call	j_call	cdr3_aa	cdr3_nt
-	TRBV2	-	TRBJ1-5	CASSEYNNQPQHF	TGTGCCAGCAGTGAATACAACAATCAGCCCCAGCATTTT
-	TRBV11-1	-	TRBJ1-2	CASRGALGYTF	TGTGCCAGCAGGGGGGCGCTCGGCTACACCTTC
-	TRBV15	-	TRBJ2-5	CATSSGSGDQETQYF	TGTGCCACCAGCAGCGGTAGCGGAGATCAAGAGACCCAGTACTTC
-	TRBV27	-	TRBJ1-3	CASSFAGFGNTIYF	TGTGCCAGCAGTTTTGCGGGGTTTGGAAACACCATATATTTT
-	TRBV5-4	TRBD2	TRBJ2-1	CASSPRGTSFEQFF	TGTGCCAGCAGCCCCCGGGGGACTAGCTTTGAGCAGTTCTTC
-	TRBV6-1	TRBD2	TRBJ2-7	CASSEEGTSGRFVYEQYF	TGTGCCAGCAGTGAAGAAGGGACTAGCGGGAGGTTCGTTTACGAGCAGTACTTC
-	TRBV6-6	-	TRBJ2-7	CASSYSGVDYEQYF	TGTGCCAGCAGTTACTCGGGAGTCGACTACGAGCAGTACTTC
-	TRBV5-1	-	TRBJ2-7	CASSFLGGEAGEQYF	TGCGCCAGCAGCTTCTTAGGCGGGGAGGCGGGGGAGCAGTACTTC
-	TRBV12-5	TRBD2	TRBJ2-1	CASGLVEGGRVSYNEQFF	TGTGCTAGTGGTTTGGTGGAAGGCGGGAGGGTTTCCTACAATGAGCAGTTCTTC
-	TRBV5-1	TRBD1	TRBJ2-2	CASSPRTGELTGELFF	TGCGCCAGCAGCCCACGGACAGGGGAGCTAACCGGGGAGCTGTTTTTT
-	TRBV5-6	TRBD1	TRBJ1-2	CASSLVGQGVLYGYTF	TGTGCCAGCAGCCTAGTGGGACAGGGCGTCTTGTATGGCTACACCTTC
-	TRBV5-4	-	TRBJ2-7	CASSLVPDSFYEQYF	TGTGCCAGCAGCTTGGTTCCGGACAGTTTCTACGAGCAGTACTTC
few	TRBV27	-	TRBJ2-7	CASSFLAPSSAEGYEQYF	TGTGCCAGCAGTTTTCTGGCCCCTTCTAGCGCGGAGGGCTACGAGCAGTACTTC
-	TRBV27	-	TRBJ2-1	CATVVGDEQFF	TGTGCCACCGTTGTGGGCGATGAGCAGTTCTTC
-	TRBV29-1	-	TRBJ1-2	CSVQTVQGIYGYTF	TGCAGCGTTCAGACGGTGCAGGGGATCTATGGCTACACCTTC
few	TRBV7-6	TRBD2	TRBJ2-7	CASSVLAEGYEQYF	TGTGCCAGCAGCGTACTAGCGGAAGGCTACGAGCAGTACTTC
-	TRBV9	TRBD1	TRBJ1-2	CASSVGQGADYGYTF	TGTGCCAGCAGCGTAGGCCAGGGGGCGGACTATGGCTACACCTTC
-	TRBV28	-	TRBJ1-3	CASSLGAFRNTIYF	TGTGCCAGCAGTTTAGGGGCGTTTAGAAACACCATATATTTT
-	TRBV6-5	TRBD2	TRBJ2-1	CASSPRGGNEQFF	TGTGCCAGCAGCCCCCGGGGGGGGAATGAGCAGTTCTTC
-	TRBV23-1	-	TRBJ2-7	CASSPPGDCRYEQYF	TGCGCCAGCAGCCCCCCGGGGGATTGCCGCTACGAGCAGTACTTC
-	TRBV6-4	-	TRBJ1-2	CASRTGGKWGYGYTF	TGTGCCAGCAGGACTGGCGGGAAGTGGGGCTATGGCTACACCTTC
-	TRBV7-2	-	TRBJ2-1	CASSGRVNEQFF	TGTGCCAGCAGCGGCAGGGTAAATGAGCAGTTCTTC
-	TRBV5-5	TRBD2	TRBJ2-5	CASSLDAGGEETQYF	TGTGCCAGCAGCTTGGATGCGGGGGGCGAAGAGACCCAGTACTTC
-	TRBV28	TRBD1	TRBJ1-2	CASSFPIRTGVGYTF	TGTGCCAGCAGTTTCCCCATCCGAACAGGGGTTGGCTACACCTTC
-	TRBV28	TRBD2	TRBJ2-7	CASSLATSGPTYEQYF	TGTGCCAGCAGTCTCGCGACTAGCGGGCCGACCTACGAGCAGTACTTC
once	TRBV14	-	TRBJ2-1	CASSQDRDEQFF	TGTGCCAGCAGCCAAGATCGGGATGAGCAGTTCTTC
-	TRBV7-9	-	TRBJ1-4	CASSLSEKLFF	TGTGCCAGCAGCTTGAGTGAAAAACTGTTTTTT
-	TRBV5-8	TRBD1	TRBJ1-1	CASSPGQWNTEAFF	TGTGCCAGCAGCCCGGGACAGTGGAACACTGAAGCTTTCTTT
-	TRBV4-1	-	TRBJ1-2	CASSQVGGRSYGYTF	TGCGCCAGCAGCCAAGTGGGGGGGCGATCCTATGGCTACACCTTC
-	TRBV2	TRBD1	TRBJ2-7	CASSVGRQGAYEQYF	TGTGCCAGCAGTGTAGGTCGGCAGGGGGCGTACGAGCAGTACTTC
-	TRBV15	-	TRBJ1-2	CATSRDAGTAPIPPYGYTF	TGTGCCACCAGCAGAGATGCAGGAACAGCACCGATTCCCCCCTATGGCTACACCTTC
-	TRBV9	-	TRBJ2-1	CASSMTGGDNEQFF	TGTGCCAGCAGCATGACAGGTGGAGACAATGAGCAGTTCTTC
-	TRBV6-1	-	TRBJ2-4	CASSEGPSGKNIQYF	TGTGCCAGCAGTGAAGGGCCCAGCGGTAAAAACATTCAGTACTTC
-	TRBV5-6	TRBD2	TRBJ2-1	CASSFLAGAEQFF	TGTGCCAGCAGCTTCCTAGCGGGGGCCGAGCAGTTCTTC
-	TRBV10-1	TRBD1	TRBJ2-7	CASSKDRGGAYEQYF	TGCGCCAGCAGTAAAGACAGGGGGGGGGCCTACGAGCAGTACTTC
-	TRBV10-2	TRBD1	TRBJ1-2	CASRDRGNYGYTF	TGCGCCAGCAGGGACAGGGGAAACTATGGCTACACCTTC
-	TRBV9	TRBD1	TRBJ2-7	CASSAGGVYEQYF	TGTGCCAGCAGCGCAGGGGGCGTCTACGAGCAGTACTTC
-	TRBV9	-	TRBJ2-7	CASSGGLSSYEQYF	TGTGCCAGCAGTGGCGGACTAAGCTCCTACGAGCAGTACTTC
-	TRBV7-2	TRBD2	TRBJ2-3	CASSLPGSGVVDTQYF	TGTGCCAGCAGCTTACCTGGTAGCGGGGTAGTAGATACGCAGTATTTT
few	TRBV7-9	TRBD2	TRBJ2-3	CASRAGVSDTQYF	TGTGCCAGCAGGGCGGGAGTGTCAGATACGCAGTATTTT
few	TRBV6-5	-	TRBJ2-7	CASSYSRGSRYEQYF	TGTGCCAGCAGTTACTCACGGGGGAGTAGGTACGAGCAGTACTTC
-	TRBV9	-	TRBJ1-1	CASSAGQNTEAFF	TGTGCCAGCAGCGCGGGACAGAACACTGAAGCTTTCTTT
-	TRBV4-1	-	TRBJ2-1	CASSQVLLRGNEQFF	TGCGCCAGCAGCCAAGTTCTTTTAAGGGGCAATGAGCAGTTCTTC
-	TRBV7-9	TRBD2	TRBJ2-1	CASSLASGLGSYNEQFF	TGTGCCAGCAGCTTAGCTAGCGGGCTAGGCTCCTACAATGAGCAGTTCTTC
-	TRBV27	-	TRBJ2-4	CASTIKGGNIQYF	TGTGCCAGCACGATAAAGGGAGGAAACATTCAGTACTTC
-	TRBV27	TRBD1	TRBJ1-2	CASSPTGGDYGYTF	TGTGCCAGCAGTCCGACAGGGGGAGACTATGGCTACACCTTC
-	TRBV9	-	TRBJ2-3	CASSRIVGASTDTQYF	TGTGCCAGCAGCCGAATCGTGGGAGCCAGCACAGATACGCAGTATTTT
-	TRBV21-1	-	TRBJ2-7	CASSTPGEGCYEQYF	TGTGCCAGCAGCACCCCCGGGGAGGGTTGCTACGAGCAGTACTTC
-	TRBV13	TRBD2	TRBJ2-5	CASSLTSGGLQETQYF	TGTGCCAGCAGCCTGACTAGCGGGGGCTTGCAAGAGACCCAGTACTTC
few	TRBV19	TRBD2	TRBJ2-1	CASSTTSSGVNEQFF	TGTGCCAGTAGTACTACCTCTAGCGGGGTAAATGAGCAGTTCTTC